Given below is one T cell receptor beta chain in context. No cognate antigen has been identified for it. Per-base qualities were not stored, and no clone one base away is much larger. This record belongs to a study of Ad26.COV2.S vaccination and SARS-CoV-2 variants (dated by TCRdb to the early 2020s). Looking at the study overall: Vaccine-arm donors were drawn from COV1001, a multicentre, randomized, double-blind, placebo-controlled phase I-IIa trial of Ad26.COV2.S in healthy adults. A total of 32 samples were included in the TCR-sequenced set, comprising some 20 Ad26.COV2.S vaccine recipients, 5 placebo recipients and 8 SARS-CoV-2 convalescent individuals. Trial participants were randomized into five groups of five: low-dose or high-dose Ad26.COV2.S given once or twice, or placebo on both occasions. Ad26.COV2.S was administered intramuscularly at 5 x 10^10 or 1 x 10^11 viral particles, either as a single shot or as two shots given 56 days apart. The specificity and breadth of SARS-CoV-2-reactive T cell receptors after Ad26.COV2.S vaccination were assessed by TCRbeta repertoire sequencing. Blinding of investigators to trial group allocation was maintained during experiments and outcome assessment. Here is what the overall study found, with its caveats: Vaccine and placebo recipients had similar non-spike TCR breadth, a finding consistent with the vaccine containing only spike. The study was not powered for comparison of responses between vaccine doses or regimens. It was noted by the authors that total T cell responses may have been underestimated by the TCR breadth and depth analyses. Substantial breadth of spike-specific CD8+ and CD4+ T cell responses was reported after vaccination. Spike-specific TCR breadth was higher in Ad26.COV2.S recipients than in placebo recipients (P = 0.0014).

The immunoSEQ Assay was used to sequence TCRbeta CDR3 regions. After extraction, genomic DNA underwent amplification by bias-controlled multiplex PCR, followed by high-throughput sequencing. Regarding the original processing steps: To quantify the absolute abundance of every unique TCRbeta CDR3 region, sequences were collapsed and filtered. T cell fraction was estimated by normalization of TCRbeta template counts to usable DNA, with usable DNA being measured through amplification of reference genes present in all nucleated cells. Repertoire TCRs were annotated as SARS-CoV-2-specific when V gene, CDR3 amino acid sequence and J gene were exactly matched to a known reactive TCR set. The reference SARS-CoV-2 TCR set was obtained from MIRA and was filtered for enrichment in COVID-19-positive ImmuneCODE repertoires, whereby public or cross-reactive TCRs were removed. Using the MIRA antigens, annotated TCRs were further analysed by specific ORF or by position within an ORF. Breadth was defined as annotated unique rearrangements over total unique productive rearrangements; depth was the summed frequency of those rearrangements. Group comparisons of TCR breadth used two-sided Wilcoxon rank-sum tests. TCRdb took this table from immuneACCESS and kept in-frame rearrangements with V and J called. Such tables lack part of the clones; where checked against another copy, unresolved V genes explain under half of the gap, and the rest is unexplained. V, J and clone size reflect that table, while D and trimming were determined from the DNA. This sample has 360,000 or so clones in its table, and approximately 89% of those were observed once. The leading ten clones occupy around 1.9% of the sample.

Sample treatment or condition, as interpreted from the label and publication: about 20 received Ad26.COV2.S at low or high dose, single or two shots; several received placebo; per-sample allocation not given. Repertoires of vaccine and placebo recipients were sequenced from samples collected on day 63 after the first injection. In Cohort 1b, about two dozen adults aged 18-55 years were enrolled at a single site in Boston, USA, between 29 July and 7 August 2020. Ad26.COV2.S consisted of a replication-incompetent adenovirus type 26 vector by which a prefusion-stabilized SARS-CoV-2 spike protein from the original Wuhan strain was expressed. The junction carries 13 bases between V and J, which are trimmed by 4 bases and 6 bases respectively. The germline V gene (reference sequence) sets CDR1 to LGHDT and CDR2 to YNNKEL. Including the terminal cysteine and phenylalanine, the CDR3 comprises 14 residues. Only the CDR3 DNA stays, 42 bases, in frame from base 1.

Source: peripheral blood, taken in a trial of Ad26.COV2.S vaccine versus placebo. This sequence originates from a person between 18 and 60 years old who received the Ad26.COV2.S COVID-19 vaccine or a placebo. The chain was built from TRBV3-1 (or the pseudogene TRBV3-2) and TRBJ1-3, with TRBD1 perhaps the D gene, on 6 matching bases. CDR3 sequence: CASSLRQAQNTIYF. The nucleotides are TGTGCCAGCAGCCTTCGACAGGCACAAAACACCATATATTTT.